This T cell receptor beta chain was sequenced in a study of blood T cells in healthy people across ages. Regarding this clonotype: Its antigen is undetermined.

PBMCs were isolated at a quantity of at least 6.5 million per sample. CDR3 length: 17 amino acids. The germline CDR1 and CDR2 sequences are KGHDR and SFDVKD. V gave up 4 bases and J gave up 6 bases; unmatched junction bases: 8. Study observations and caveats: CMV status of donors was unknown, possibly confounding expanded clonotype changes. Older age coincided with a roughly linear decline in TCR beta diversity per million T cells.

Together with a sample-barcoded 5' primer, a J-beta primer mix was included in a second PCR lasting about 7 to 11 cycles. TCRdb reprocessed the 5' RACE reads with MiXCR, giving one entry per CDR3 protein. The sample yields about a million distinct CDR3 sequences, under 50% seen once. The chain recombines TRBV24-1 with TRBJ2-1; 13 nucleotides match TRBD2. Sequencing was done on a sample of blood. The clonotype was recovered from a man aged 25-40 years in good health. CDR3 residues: CATSDRRTSGGTNEQFF. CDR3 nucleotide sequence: TGTGCCACCAGTGACCGAAGGACTAGCGGGGGTACCAATGAGCAGTTCTTC.